The source of this T cell receptor beta chain is a study of identical twins (dated by TCRdb to about 2016). Notes on the research overall: The study deep-sequenced TCR alpha and beta repertoires from monozygotic twins, unrelated adults of various ages and cord blood to test whether fetal clonotypes persist. To rule out contamination, the twin experiments were replicated at different times with different library preparation protocols.

Every donor in the study was a healthy Caucasian. The study also sequenced three unrelated non-twin adults: a male aged 18 to 29, a male aged 50 to 60 and a female aged 50 to 60. Miltenyi CD45RO+ enrichment and human naive T-cell isolation kits were used to isolate memory (CD45RO+) and naive T cells from PBMC. The library relied on 5' RACE. The instrument was an Illumina HiSeq 2000. A universal primer binding site was introduced by template switching, and a unique molecular identifier was present in the final cDNA, enabling accurate counting of TCR cDNA molecules. Specific primers in the conserved constant-segment region were used to synthesize first-strand cDNA for TCR alpha and beta chains. To control for contamination, each cDNA library was double barcoded with a SMART-Mk sample barcode plus Illumina barcodes. Two successive PCR steps introduced TruSeq adapter sequences along with Illumina sample barcodes. Sequencing of the TCR alpha and beta cDNA libraries was done on the Illumina HiSeq platform using custom primers. On the study's bioinformatics: Raw reads were processed with MiGEC to extract unique molecular identifiers, and MiXCR was used to determine CDR3 positions. Recombination models were inferred per individual with the repgenHMM and IGoR tools using an EM algorithm. The analysis of shared clonotypes was done with the tcR package in R, with sharing normalized by the product of cloneset sizes. Out-of-frame nonproductive sequences were analyzed to study raw recombination free of thymic and clonal selection effects. TCRdb reanalyzed the raw reads on its own, using fastp at Q25 for trimming and MiXCR for clone calling, and kept in-frame beta chains. Each entry merges the rows of one CDR3 protein and shows their most common DNA and genes. The V and J calls shown here were made by TCRdb, not taken from the authors' results. Here the sample has a few hundred thousand distinct CDR3 sequences; roughly 20% occur a single time. The top ten clones comprise approximately 12% of the sample.

Beyond this particular receptor, the publication reports: Because the same donors could not be followed over many years, the conclusions relied on cross-sectional statistical analysis. Fewer insertions were carried by abundant cord blood beta clonotypes, a similar but weaker trend appeared in young adult naive repertoires, and no such trend appeared in memory repertoires. Invariant T cells such as MAIT and iNKT could partly confound zero-insertion analyses, although diverse VJ usage argued against such confounding for most clonotypes. Compared with coincidental sharing between unrelated individuals, an excess of low generation-probability sequences was observed among out-of-frame TCR alpha sequences shared between twins. The excess sharing between twins in beta out-of-frame sequences was weaker because fewer shared sequences reduced the signal-to-noise ratio. In monozygotic twins, out-of-frame TCR alpha sharing was systematically underestimated by recombination models, although the models agreed with sharing between unrelated individuals.

Here V drops 5 bases and J drops 2 bases, and the junction holds 7 bases not matched to any gene. CDR3 length: 15 amino acids, cysteine to phenylalanine. CDR3 DNA is the only sequence kept; it has 45 bases, read in frame from the first base. The germline V gene (reference sequence) supplies CDR1 LNHDA and CDR2 SQIVND. This clonotype showed up many times. Which antigen it targets is not known. No much larger clone exists at a distance of one base, and base qualities are not known. The receptor was isolated from a man between 50 and 59 years old in good health. The sequence links TRBV19 to TRBJ2-5, with TRBD1 matching 8 junction bases. Input material: naive T cells sorted from blood. The sample's cell subset or site label is to be understood as: cells isolated with a human naive T-cell isolation kit. The base sequence is TGTGCCAGTAGTCCGGGACAGGTTCGACAAGAGACCCAGTACTTC. Translated, it reads CASSPGQVRQETQYF.